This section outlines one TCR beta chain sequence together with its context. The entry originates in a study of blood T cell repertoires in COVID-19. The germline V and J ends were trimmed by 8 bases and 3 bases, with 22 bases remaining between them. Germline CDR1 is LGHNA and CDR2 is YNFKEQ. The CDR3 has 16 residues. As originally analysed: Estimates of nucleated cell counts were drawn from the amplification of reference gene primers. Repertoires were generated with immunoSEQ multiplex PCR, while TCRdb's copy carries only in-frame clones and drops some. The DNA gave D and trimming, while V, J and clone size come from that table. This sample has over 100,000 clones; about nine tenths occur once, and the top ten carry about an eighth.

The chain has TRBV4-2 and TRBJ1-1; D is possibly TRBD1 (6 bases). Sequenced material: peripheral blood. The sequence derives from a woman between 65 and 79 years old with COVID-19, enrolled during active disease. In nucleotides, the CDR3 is TGTGCCAGCGGACTTGAGGGGGGGACATGGGACACTGAAGCTTTCTTT. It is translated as CASGLEGGTWDTEAFF.